This TCR beta chain appears in the sequencing data of a study of breast tumors, draining lymph nodes, adjacent tissues. This clonotype was seen many times. Its antigen is undetermined. Germline V CDR1 and CDR2: SGHVS, FNYEAQ. Between the trimmed V and J ends, which lost 5 bases and 0 bases, there was a span of 11 bases. The CDR3 totals 15 residues. Study observations and caveats: The lymph node origin of tumor T cells was framed as consistent with a hypothesis, not demonstrated. Luminal-like breast cancer showed significantly greater tumor-nontumor repertoire similarity than basal-like breast cancer did.

Breast cancer patients provided tissue from their axillary draining lymph nodes. From the multiplex PCR reads, TCRdb called clonotypes with MiXCR, one entry per CDR3 protein. Counted here are about 220,000 distinct CDR3 sequences, less than 40% occurring once; the ten biggest clones make up approximately 3.6%. This clonotype was sampled from a female donor with breast cancer. Some clones in this sample may be carry-over from other donors' samples. The sample consisted of axillary lymph node tissue. The chain employs TRBV7-6 and TRBJ1-5; weak D call: TRBD1 (5 bases). The CDR3 sequence is CASSPDSLSNQPQHF. The CDR3 bases are TGTGCCAGCAGCCCCGACAGTCTTAGCAATCAGCCCCAGCATTTT.